This T cell receptor beta chain was documented in a study of cytomegalovirus exposure and HLA in healthy donors. Study at large: Some 200 million T cells yielded approximately 110 million unique TCR beta sequences in earlier analysis. Whole-study findings and limits: Cytomegalovirus association was listed for 164 TCR beta chains. Some public TCRs appeared in many individuals, while most sequences were rare. Earlier analysis yielded a pattern in which most TCR beta V segments were productive about 90% or about 30% of the time.

V lost 0 bases and J lost 0, with 9 bases in between. Germline values: CDR1 SGHRS, CDR2 YFSETQ. CDR3 length equals 15 residues. The PCR ran on 60 Vbeta and 13 Jbeta primers. Some clones are missing from TCRdb's copy, which holds only in-frame ones; the method was immunoSEQ multiplex PCR. This sample has around 140,000 clones, with 79% found just once. The table lists this clone with a count of one. Its antigen is unidentified. The chain is built from TRBV5-1 and TRBJ1-2; D is uncertain. The receptor was isolated from a male donor in good health and CMV-seronegative. Sample: PBMCs. The CDR3 here is CASSLEPASNYGYTF. The DNA for the CDR3 is TGCGCCAGCAGCTTGGAGCCAGCGTCTAACTATGGCTACACCTTC. The full variable domain, completed using reference TRBV5-1 and TRBJ1-2, is KAGVTQTPRYLIKTRGQQVTLSCSPISGHRSVSWYQQTPGQGLQFLFEYFSETQRNKGNFPGRFSGRQFSNSRSEMNVSTLELGDSALYLCASSLEPASNYGYTFGSGTRLTVV.